The 16 T cell receptor beta chains reported below all come from one sample, sequenced in a study of blood T cells in healthy people across ages. Primed by a sample-barcoded 5' primer and a J-beta primer mix, a second PCR proceeded for about 6 to 12 cycles. TCRdb re-derived calls from the 5' RACE reads in MiXCR, one entry per CDR3 protein. The sample includes about 940,000 distinct CDR3 sequences, about 44% of them seen just once. What was sequenced was blood. These receptors were collected from a man aged 30 to 39 in good health.

A few counts support this clonotype. This chain connects TRBV20-1 to TRBJ2-7; a possible D gene is TRBD2 (5 bases). Germline loops: CDR1 DFQATT, CDR2 SNEGSKA (reference sequence). This CDR3 is built from 13 residues. Trimming shortened V by 1 base and J by 4 bases, and 11 bases separated the two germline ends. The CDR3 spells CSARGSRGYEQYF. The DNA for the CDR3 is TGCAGTGCTAGAGGAAGCCGGGGTTACGAGCAGTACTTC.

This clonotype came up a few times. The chain joins TRBV21-1 to TRBJ2-7; the table names TRBD2, a call not compared with the DNA. TRBV21-1 counts as a pseudogene. The CDR3 is made up of 20 amino acids. CDR3 sequence (DNA): TGTGCCAGCAGCACGCCCAAGGACAGGGGGGGACTAGCGGGCTCCTACGAGCAGTACTTC. Translated, it gives CASSTPKDRGGLAGSYEQYF.

This clonotype was seen only a few times. The chain joins TRBV7-2 to TRBJ2-7; no firm D call. V was trimmed by 9 bases and J by 1 base, leaving 13 bases between them. The CDR3 totals 13 residues. The germline V gene encodes CDR1 SGHTA and CDR2 FQGNSA. In DNA form, the CDR3 reads TGTGCCAGTTCGGTGACCCGATCCTACGAGCAGTACTTC. Protein product: CASSVTRSYEQYF.

This chain uses TRBV6-2 or TRBV6-3 with TRBJ2-1; 8 nucleotides match TRBD1. V was clipped by 5 bases and J by 5 bases; unmatched bases: 8. Per germline, CDR1 MNHEY and CDR2 SVGEGT. CDR3 length: 15 residues. The CDR3 reads CASSPQGARNNEQFF. The CDR3 coding sequence is TGTGCCAGCAGTCCCCAGGGGGCTCGCAACAATGAGCAGTTCTTC.

V and J are TRBV11-2 and TRBJ2-6; TRBD1 might be the D (5 bases). The length of the CDR3 is 15 residues. Germline V gene lookup returns CDR1 SGHAT and CDR2 FQNNGV. V was shortened by 4 bases and J by 5 bases, with 12 bases between the two germline ends. The chain's CDR3 is CASSSTQAWANVLTF. DNA for the CDR3: TGTGCCAGCAGCTCAACACAGGCGTGGGCCAACGTCCTGACTTTC.

This clonotype has a handful of counts. The chain links TRBV29-1 to TRBJ1-2, with a possible D match to TRBD1 (5 bases). V gave up 4 bases and J gave up 1 base, with 10 bases separating them. The CDR3 consists of 13 residues. The germline V gene has CDR1 SQVTM and CDR2 ANQGSEA. CDR3 nucleotide sequence: TGCAGCGTTGCCGGGGCGGATAACTATGGCTACACCTTC. Protein product: CSVAGADNYGYTF.

The chain carries TRBV10-3 and TRBJ2-7; D is ambiguous. The CDR3 is 14 residues long. Germline V CDR1 and CDR2: ENHRY, SYGVKD. V was shortened by 3 bases and J by 0 bases, with 9 bases between the two germline ends. CDR3 amino acids: CAISERDNSYEQYF. The CDR3, as DNA: TGTGCCATCAGTGAAAGGGATAACTCCTACGAGCAGTACTTC.

The chain links TRBV24-1 to TRBJ2-5; D is ambiguous. V lost 3 bases and J 5 bases, leaving 9 bases between the germline ends. Per germline, CDR1 KGHDR and CDR2 SFDVKD. The CDR3 sequence is 13 residues long. The CDR3 protein is CATSDNLRETQYF. As DNA, the CDR3 is TGTGCCACCAGTGATAATCTCCGGGAGACCCAGTACTTC.

In the case of this clonotype: One end of the junction varies from germline; a read error may be responsible. The chain uses TRBV6-5 and TRBJ2-7; no definite D call. The CDR3 totals 13 residues. Germline loops: CDR1 MNHEY, CDR2 SVGAGI. The CDR3, as DNA: TGTGCCGGCAGTTACTCGGTAGGGATCGAGCAGTACTTC. The encoded protein is CAGSYSVGIEQYF.

Only a few counts were recorded for this clonotype. The V and J genes are TRBV28 and TRBJ1-1, with TRBD1 matching 10 bases. V was clipped by 3 bases and J by 3 bases; unmatched bases: 1. Germline assignment: CDR1 MDHEN and CDR2 SYDVKM. This CDR3 is 14 amino acids long. CDR3 protein: CASSLTGGHTEAFF. In DNA form, the CDR3 reads TGTGCCAGCAGTTTGACAGGGGGCCACACTGAAGCTTTCTTT.

This clonotype has a handful of counts. The CDR3 DNA reads as TGTGCCAGCAGTTCCCACTGGGGGGCCGAATCCTACAATGAGCAGTTCTTC. This encodes CASSSHWGAESYNEQFF. This sequence joins TRBV27 and TRBJ2-1, with D perhaps TRBD1 or TRBD2 (6 bases each). This CDR3 spans 17 amino acids. CDR1 is MNHEY and CDR2 is SMNVEV in the germline V gene (reference sequence). V shed 4 bases and J shed 1 base, with 17 bases lying between them.

Turning to this clonotype: A read error may explain this, as a much larger clone is one base away. This chain uses TRBV27 with TRBJ1-2; D gene ambiguous. The V end lost 4 bases, the J end lost 5 bases, and 5 bases lay between the germline ends. CDR3 length: 11 residues. In germline, CDR1 is MNHEY, CDR2 SMNVEV (reference sequence). CDR3 coding DNA: TGTGCCAGCAGTTCCCAGTATGGCTACACCTTC. It encodes CASSSQYGYTF.

This clonotype was seen more than once but under ten times. V gene TRBV6-5 combines with J gene TRBJ2-7; D uncertain. The germline V gene encodes CDR1 MNHEY and CDR2 SVGAGI. This CDR3 has 13 residues. Trimming took off 8 bases at V and 2 bases at J, with 13 bases between the two ends. DNA for the CDR3: TGTGCCAGCTCCGGAGACGGTACCTACGAGCAGTACTTC. Encoded protein: CASSGDGTYEQYF.

This clonotype occurred a few times. The chain combines TRBV5-1 with TRBJ2-1; 12 bases are shared with TRBD2. This CDR3 is 15 amino acids long. J gave up 12 bases and V 0 bases, and 7 bases lay outside the gene matches. The germline V gene has CDR1 SGHRS and CDR2 YFSETQ. The CDR3 spells CASSLGLAGELGQFF. CDR3 DNA sequence: TGCGCCAGCAGCTTGGGACTAGCGGGGGAATTGGGGCAGTTCTTC.

This clonotype was observed a few times. V is TRBV10-3 and J is TRBJ2-1; 7 positions match TRBD1. Germline CDR1 ENHRY, CDR2 SYGVKD. V trimming: 0 bases; J trimming: 5 bases; junction bases outside the gene matches: 4. There are 15 residues in the CDR3. CDR3 bases: TGTGCCATCAGTGAGTCAGGGACAGCTCACAATGAGCAGTTCTTC. As protein: CAISESGTAHNEQFF.

With regard to this clonotype: This could be a read error, since a much larger clone is one nucleotide away. The chain employs TRBV27 and TRBJ2-7; 11 nucleotides match TRBD2. The V gene's germline CDR1 is MNHEY and CDR2 SMNVEV (reference sequence). V lost 5 bases to trimming and J lost 7 bases; unmatched junction nucleotides: 7. This CDR3 contains 14 residues. CDR3: CASSRVASGGEQYF. The DNA for the CDR3 is TGTGCCAGCAGTCGAGTGGCTAGCGGGGGGGAGCAGTACTTC.